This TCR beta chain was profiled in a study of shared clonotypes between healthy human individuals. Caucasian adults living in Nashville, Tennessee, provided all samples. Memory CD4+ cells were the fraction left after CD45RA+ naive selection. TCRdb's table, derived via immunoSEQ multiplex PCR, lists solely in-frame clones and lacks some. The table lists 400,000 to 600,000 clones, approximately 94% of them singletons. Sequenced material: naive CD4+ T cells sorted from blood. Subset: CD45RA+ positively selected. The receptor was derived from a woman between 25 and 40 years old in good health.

CDR3 region: CASSSARNTEAFF. DNA for the CDR3: TGTGCCAGCAGCTCAGCAAGGAACACTGAAGCTTTCTTT. This chain connects TRBV7-3 to TRBJ1-1; D not resolved. Germline lookup yields CDR1 SGHTA and CDR2 FQGTGA. CDR3 size: 13 residues. Trimming left V 4 bases short and J 1 base short, with 7 bases between. Variable domain in full (rest from reference TRBV7-3 and TRBJ1-1): GAGVSQTPSNKVTEKGKYVELRCDPISGHTALYWYRQSLGQGPEFLIYFQGTGAADDSGLPNDRFFAVRPEGSVSTLKIQRTERGDSAVYLCASSSARNTEAFFGQGTRLTVV.